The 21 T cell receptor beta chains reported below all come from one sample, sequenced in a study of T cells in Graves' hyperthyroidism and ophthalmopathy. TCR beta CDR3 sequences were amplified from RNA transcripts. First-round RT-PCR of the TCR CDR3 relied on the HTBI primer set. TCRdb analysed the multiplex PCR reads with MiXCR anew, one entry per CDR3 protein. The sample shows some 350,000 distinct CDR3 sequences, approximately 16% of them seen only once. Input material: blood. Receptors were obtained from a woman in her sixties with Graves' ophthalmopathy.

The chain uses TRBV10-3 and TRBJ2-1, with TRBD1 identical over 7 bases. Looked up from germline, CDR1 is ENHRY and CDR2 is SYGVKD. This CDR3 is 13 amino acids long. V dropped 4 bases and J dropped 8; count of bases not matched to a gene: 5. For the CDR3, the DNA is TGTGCCATCAGTGCGACAGGGAACTATGAGCAGTTCTTC. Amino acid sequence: CAISATGNYEQFF.

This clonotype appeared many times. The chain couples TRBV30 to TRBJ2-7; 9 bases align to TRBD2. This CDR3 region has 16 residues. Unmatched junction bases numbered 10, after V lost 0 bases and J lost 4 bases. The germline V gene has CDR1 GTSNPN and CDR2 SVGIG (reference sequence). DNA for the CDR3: TGTGCCTGGAGTGTAAGCCGCGCTAGCGGGACTTACGAGCAGTACTTC. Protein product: CAWSVSRASGTYEQYF.

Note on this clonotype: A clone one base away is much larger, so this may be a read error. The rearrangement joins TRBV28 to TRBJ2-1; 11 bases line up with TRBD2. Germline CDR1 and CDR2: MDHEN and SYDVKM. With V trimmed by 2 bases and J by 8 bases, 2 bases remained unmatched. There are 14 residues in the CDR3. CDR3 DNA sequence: TGTGCCAGCAGTTTACCTAGCGGGAGGCATGAGCAGTTCTTC. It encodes CASSLPSGRHEQFF.

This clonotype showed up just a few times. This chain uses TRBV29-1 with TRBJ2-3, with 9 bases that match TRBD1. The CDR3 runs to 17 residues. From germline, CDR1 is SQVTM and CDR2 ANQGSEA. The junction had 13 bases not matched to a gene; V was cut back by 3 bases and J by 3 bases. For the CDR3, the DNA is TGCAGCGTTGACCCTAGTCCGGGACAGGGCATGACAGATACGCAGTATTTT. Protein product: CSVDPSPGQGMTDTQYF.

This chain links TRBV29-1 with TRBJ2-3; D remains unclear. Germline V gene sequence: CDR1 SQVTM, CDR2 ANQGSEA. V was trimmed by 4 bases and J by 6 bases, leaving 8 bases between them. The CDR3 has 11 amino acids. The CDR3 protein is CSVGLGDTQYF. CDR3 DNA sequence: TGCAGCGTTGGGTTAGGCGATACGCAGTATTTT.

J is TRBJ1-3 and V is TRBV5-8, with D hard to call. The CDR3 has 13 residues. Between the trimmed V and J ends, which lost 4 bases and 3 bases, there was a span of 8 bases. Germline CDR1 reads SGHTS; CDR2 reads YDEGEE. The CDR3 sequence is CASSPDVGNTIYF. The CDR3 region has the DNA TGTGCCAGCAGCCCAGACGTTGGAAACACCATATATTTT.

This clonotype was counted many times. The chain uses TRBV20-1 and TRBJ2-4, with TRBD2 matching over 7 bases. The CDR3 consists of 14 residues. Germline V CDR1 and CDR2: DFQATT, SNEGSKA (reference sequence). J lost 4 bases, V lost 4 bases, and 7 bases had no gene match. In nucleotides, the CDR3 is TGCAGTGCTACAGAGCGGGACCGAAAAAACATTCAGTACTTC. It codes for CSATERDRKNIQYF.

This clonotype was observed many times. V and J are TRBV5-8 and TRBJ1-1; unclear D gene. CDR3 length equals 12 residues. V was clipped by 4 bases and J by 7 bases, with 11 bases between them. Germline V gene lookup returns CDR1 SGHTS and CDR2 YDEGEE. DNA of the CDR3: TGTGCCAGCAGCCTGCCGGGTGGTGAAGCTTTCTTT. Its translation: CASSLPGGEAFF. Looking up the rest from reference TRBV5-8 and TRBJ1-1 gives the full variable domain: EAGVTQSPTHLIKTRGQQATLRCSPISGHTSVYWYQQALGLGLQFLLWYDEGEERNRGNFPPRFSGRQFPNYSSELNVNALELEDSALYLCASSLPGGEAFFGQGTRLTVV.

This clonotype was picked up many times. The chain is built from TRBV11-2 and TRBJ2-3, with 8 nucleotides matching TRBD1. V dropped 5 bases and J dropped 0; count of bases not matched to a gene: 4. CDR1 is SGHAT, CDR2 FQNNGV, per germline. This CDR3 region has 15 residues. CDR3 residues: CASSQTGASTDTQYF. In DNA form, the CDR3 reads TGTGCCAGCAGCCAGACAGGGGCTAGCACAGATACGCAGTATTTT.

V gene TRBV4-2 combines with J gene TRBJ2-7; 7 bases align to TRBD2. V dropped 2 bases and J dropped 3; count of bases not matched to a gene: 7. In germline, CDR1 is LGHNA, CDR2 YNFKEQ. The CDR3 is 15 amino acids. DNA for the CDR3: TGTGCCAGCAGCCAAAGGGAGGGTTCAGGCTACGAGCAGTACTTC. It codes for CASSQREGSGYEQYF.

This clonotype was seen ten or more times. The CDR3 here is CASSPRGAIQETQYF. DNA for the CDR3: TGTGCCAGCAGCCCTAGGGGGGCCATACAAGAGACCCAGTACTTC. The rearrangement joins TRBV11-2 to TRBJ2-5; D is possibly TRBD1 or TRBD2 (6 bases each). The CDR3 is 15 residues long. From germline, CDR1 is SGHAT and CDR2 FQNNGV. Trimming left V 5 bases short and J 2 bases short, with 15 bases between.

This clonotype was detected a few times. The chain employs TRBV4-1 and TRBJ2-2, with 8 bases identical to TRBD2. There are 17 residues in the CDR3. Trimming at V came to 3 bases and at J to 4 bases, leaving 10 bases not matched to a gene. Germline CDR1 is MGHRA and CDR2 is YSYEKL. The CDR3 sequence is CASSHHTGTSGTGELFF. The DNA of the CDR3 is TGCGCCAGCAGCCACCATACCGGGACTAGTGGCACCGGGGAGCTGTTTTTT.

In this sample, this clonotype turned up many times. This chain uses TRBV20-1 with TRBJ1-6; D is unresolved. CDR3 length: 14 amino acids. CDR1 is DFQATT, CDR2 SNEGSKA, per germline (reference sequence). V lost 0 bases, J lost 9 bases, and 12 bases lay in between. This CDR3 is CSARDKASSSPLHF. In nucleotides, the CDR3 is TGCAGTGCTAGAGATAAGGCCAGTTCTTCACCCCTCCACTTT.

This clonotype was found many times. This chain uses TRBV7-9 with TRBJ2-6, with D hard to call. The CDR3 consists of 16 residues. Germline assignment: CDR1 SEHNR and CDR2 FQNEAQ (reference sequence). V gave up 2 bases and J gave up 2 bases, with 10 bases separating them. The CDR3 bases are TGTGCCAGCAGCTTATCCTCCGCCGCTGGGGCCAACGTCCTGACTTTC. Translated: CASSLSSAAGANVLTF. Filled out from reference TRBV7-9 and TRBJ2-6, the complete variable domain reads DTGVSQNPRHKITKRGQNVTFRCDPISEHNRLYWYRQTLGQGPEFLTYFQNEAQLEKSRLLSDRFSAERPKGSFSTLEIQRTEQGDSAMYLCASSLSSAAGANVLTFGAGSRLTVL.

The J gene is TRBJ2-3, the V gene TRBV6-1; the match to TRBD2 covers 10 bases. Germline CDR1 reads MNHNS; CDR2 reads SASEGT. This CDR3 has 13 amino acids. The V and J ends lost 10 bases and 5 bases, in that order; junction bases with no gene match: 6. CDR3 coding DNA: TGTGCCATTGGGACTAGCGCCAGAGATACGCAGTATTTT. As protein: CAIGTSARDTQYF.

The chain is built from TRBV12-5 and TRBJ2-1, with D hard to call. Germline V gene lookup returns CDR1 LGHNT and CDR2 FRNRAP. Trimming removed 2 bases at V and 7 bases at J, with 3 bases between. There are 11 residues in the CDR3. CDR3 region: CASGLSNEQFF. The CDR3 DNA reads TGTGCTAGTGGTTTGAGTAATGAGCAGTTCTTC.

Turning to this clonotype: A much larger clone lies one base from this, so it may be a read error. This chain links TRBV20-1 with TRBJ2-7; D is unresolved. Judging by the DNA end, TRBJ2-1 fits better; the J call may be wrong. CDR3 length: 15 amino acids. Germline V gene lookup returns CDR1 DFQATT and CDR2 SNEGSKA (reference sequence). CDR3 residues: CSARDLKGTSYEQFF. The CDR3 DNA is TGCAGTGCTAGAGATTTGAAGGGAACCTCCTACGAGCAGTTCTTC.

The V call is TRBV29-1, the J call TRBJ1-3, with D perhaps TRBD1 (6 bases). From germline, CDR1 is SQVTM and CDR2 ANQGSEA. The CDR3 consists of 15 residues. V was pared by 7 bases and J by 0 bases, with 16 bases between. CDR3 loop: CSGYRADPSGNTIYF. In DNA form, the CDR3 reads TGCAGCGGATACAGGGCCGACCCCTCTGGAAACACCATATATTTT. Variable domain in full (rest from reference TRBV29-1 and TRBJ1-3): SAVISQKPSRDICQRGTSLTIQCQVDSQVTMMFWYRQQPGQSLTLIATANQGSEATYESGFVIDKFPISRPNLTFSTLTVSNMSPEDSSIYLCSGYRADPSGNTIYFGEGSWLTVV.

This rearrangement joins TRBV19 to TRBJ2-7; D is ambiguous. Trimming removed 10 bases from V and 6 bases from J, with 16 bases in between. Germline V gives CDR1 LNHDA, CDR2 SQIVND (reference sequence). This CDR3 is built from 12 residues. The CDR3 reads CATTTPGSEQYF. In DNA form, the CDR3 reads TGTGCCACCACCACCCCAGGCAGCGAGCAGTACTTC.

Here the CDR3 reads CSATGGSYGYTF. The CDR3 bases are TGCAGTGCCACAGGGGGGAGCTATGGCTACACCTTC. The chain joins TRBV20-1 to TRBJ1-2, with 8 bases matching TRBD1. CDR3 length equals 12 residues. The germline V gene encodes CDR1 DFQATT and CDR2 SNEGSKA (reference sequence). Trimming removed 6 bases from V and 4 bases from J; junction bases left unmatched: 4.

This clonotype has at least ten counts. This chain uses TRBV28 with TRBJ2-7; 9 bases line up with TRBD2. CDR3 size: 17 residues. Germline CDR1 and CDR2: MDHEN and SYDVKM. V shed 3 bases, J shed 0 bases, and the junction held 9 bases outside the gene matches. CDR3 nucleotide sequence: TGTGCCAGCAGTTTCCACGTAGCGGGAGACCTCTCCTACGAGCAGTACTTC. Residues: CASSFHVAGDLSYEQYF. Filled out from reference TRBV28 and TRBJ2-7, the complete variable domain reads DVKVTQSSRYLVKRTGEKVFLECVQDMDHENMFWYRQDPGLGLRLIYFSYDVKMKEKGDIPEGYSVSREKKERFSLILESASTNQTSMYLCASSFHVAGDLSYEQYFGPGTRLTVT.